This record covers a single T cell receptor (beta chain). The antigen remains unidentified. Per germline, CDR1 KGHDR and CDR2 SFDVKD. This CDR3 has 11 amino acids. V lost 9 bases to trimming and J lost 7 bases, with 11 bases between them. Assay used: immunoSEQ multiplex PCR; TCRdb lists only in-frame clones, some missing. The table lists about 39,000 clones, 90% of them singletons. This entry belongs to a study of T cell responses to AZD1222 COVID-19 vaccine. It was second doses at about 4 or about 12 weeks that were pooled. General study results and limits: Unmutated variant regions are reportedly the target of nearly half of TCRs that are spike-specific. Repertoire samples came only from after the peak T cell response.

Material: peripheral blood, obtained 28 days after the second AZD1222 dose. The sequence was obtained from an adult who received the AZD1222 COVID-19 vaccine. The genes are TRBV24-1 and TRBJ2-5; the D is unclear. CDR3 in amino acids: CATSFAGTQYF. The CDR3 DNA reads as TGTGCCACCTCCTTCGCTGGGACCCAGTACTTC.